The source of this T cell receptor (beta chain) is a study of blood T cell repertoires in COVID-19. The cohort comprised adults aged about 18 to 100 years residing in about two dozen US areas. Membership in each cohort depended on participant-reported clinical history. The recovered donors of Cohort 3 showed two negative PCRs, clearance, or symptom resolution. The table came from immunoSEQ multiplex PCR; TCRdb's copy has only in-frame clones and leaves some out. In the table there are roughly 360,000 clones, roughly 86% of which are singletons. V gave up 1 base and J gave up 1 base; unmatched junction bases: 5. Germline V CDR1 and CDR2: KGHDR, SFDVKD. This CDR3 is built from 16 residues.

The J gene is TRBJ1-1, the V gene TRBV24-1; TRBD1 matches at 7 bases. This sequence originates from a man aged 25-40 years who had recovered from COVID-19. Sequencing used PBMCs or T cells enriched from blood (not recorded which). CDR3 nucleotide sequence: TGTGCCACCAGTGATTTAAAAGGGGGCAAGAACACTGAAGCTTTCTTT. Translated: CATSDLKGGKNTEAFF.